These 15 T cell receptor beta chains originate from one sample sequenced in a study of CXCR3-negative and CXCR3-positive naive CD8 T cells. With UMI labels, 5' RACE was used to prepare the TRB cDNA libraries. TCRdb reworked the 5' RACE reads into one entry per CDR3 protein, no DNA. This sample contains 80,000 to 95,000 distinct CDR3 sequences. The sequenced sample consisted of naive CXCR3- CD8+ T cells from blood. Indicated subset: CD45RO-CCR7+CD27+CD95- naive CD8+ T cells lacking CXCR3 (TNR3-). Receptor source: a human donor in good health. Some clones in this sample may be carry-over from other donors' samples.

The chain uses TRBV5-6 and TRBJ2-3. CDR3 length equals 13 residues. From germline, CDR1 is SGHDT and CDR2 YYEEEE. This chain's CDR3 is CASSPVEADTQYF.

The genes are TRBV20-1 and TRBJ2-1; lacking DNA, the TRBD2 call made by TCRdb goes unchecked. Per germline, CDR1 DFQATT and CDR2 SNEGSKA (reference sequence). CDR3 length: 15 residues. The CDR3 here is CSAQSSGGSYNEQFF.

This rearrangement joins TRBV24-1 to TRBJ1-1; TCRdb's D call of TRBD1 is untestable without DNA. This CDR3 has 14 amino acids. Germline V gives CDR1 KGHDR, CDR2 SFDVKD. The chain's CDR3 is CATSDFPGDTEAFF.

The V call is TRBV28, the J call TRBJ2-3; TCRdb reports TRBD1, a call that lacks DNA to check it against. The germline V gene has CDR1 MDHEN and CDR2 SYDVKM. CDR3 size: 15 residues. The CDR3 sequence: CASREMTGRADTQYF.

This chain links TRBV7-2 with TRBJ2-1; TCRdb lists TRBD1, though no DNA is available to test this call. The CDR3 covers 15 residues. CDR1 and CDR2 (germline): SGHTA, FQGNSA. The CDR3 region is CASSLRDRGRNEQFF.

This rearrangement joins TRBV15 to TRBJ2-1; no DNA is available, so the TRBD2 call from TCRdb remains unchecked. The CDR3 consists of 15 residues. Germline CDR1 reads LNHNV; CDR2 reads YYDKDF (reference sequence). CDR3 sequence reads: CATSKAGAGYNEQFF. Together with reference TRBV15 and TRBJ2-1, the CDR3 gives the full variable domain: DAMVIQNPRYQVTQFGKPVTLSCSQTLNHNVMYWYQQKSSQAPKLLFHYYDKDFNNEADTPDNFQSRRPNTSFCFLDIRSPGLGDTAMYLCATSKAGAGYNEQFFGPGTRLTVL.

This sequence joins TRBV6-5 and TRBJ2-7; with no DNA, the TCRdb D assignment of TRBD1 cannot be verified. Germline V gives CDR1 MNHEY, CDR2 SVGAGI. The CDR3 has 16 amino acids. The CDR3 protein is CASTPSRGRVSYEQYF.

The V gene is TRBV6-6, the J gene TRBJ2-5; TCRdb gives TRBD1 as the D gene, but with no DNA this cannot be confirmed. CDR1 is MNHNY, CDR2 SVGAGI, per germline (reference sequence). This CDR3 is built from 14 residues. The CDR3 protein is CASSYWGGGETQYF.

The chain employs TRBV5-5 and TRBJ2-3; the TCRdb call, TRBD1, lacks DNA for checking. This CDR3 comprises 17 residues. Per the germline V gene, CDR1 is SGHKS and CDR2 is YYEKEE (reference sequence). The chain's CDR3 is CASSLARKAGVLDTQYF.

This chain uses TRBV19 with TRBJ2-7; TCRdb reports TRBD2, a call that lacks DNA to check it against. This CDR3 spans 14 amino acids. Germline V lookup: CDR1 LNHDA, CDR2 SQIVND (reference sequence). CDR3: CASSGRLLPDEQYF.

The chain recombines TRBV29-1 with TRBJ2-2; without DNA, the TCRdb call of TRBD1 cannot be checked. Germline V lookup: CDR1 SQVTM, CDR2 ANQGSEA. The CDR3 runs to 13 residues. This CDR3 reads CSAGQGNTGELFF.

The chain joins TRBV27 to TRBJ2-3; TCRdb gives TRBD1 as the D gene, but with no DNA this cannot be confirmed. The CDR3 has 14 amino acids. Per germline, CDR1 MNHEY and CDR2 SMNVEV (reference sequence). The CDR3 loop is CASTLTGALDTQYF.

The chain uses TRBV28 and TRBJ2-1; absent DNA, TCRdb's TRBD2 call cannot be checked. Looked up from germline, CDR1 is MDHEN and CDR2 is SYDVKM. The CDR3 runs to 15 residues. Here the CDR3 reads CASSKGSGGYNEQFF. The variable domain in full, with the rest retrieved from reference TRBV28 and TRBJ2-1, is DVKVTQSSRYLVKRTGEKVFLECVQDMDHENMFWYRQDPGLGLRLIYFSYDVKMKEKGDIPEGYSVSREKKERFSLILESASTNQTSMYLCASSKGSGGYNEQFFGPGTRLTVL.

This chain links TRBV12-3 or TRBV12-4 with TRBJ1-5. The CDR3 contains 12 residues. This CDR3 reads CASSFEGQPQHF.

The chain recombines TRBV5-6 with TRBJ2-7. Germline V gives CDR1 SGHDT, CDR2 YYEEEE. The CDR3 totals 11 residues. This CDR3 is CTSSLMGEQYF.